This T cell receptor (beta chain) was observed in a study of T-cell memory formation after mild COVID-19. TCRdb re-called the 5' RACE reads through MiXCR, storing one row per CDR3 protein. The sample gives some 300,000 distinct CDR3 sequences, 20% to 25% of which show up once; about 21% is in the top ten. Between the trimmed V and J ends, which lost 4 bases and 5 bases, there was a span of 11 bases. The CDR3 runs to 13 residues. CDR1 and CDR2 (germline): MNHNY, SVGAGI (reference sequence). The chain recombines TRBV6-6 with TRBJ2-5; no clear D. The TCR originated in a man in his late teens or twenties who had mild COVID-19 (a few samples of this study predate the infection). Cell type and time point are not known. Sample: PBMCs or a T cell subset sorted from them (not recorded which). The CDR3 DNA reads TGTGCCAGCAGTTCCTTAGGAGTGGAGACCCAGTACTTC. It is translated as CASSSLGVETQYF.